This entry features one T cell receptor (beta chain) sequence. This sample was taken from a study of T cell changes during pregnancy in multiple sclerosis. This CDR3 is 15 amino acids long. V was trimmed by 8 bases and J by 1 base, leaving 17 bases between them. CDR1 MNHNS and CDR2 SASEGT come from the germline V gene. Sequencing was performed with immunoSEQ multiplex PCR; in TCRdb, only in-frame clones are kept and a portion is missing. This table has around 50,000 clones, roughly nine tenths appearing once. The J gene is TRBJ1-1, the V gene TRBV6-1; a possible D gene is TRBD1 (5 bases). This TCR was recovered from a female donor with multiple sclerosis, enrolled in a pregnancy study. This material consisted of CD8+ T cells from peripheral blood mononuclear cells, taken in the second trimester of pregnancy. The CDR3 is CASESTGGTNTEAFF. DNA of the CDR3: TGTGCCAGCGAATCCACGGGCGGGACGAACACTGAAGCTTTCTTT.